This T cell receptor (beta chain) was documented in a study of early T cells in non-severe SARS-CoV-2 infection. One entry per CDR3 protein, called by TCRdb with MiXCR from the 5' RACE reads. Of about 60,000 distinct CDR3 sequences in the sample, roughly 12% were seen once. There are 15 residues in the CDR3. CDR1 and CDR2 from the germline V gene are LGHNA and YNFKEQ. Trimming pared 0 bases from V and 6 bases from J, leaving 13 bases between. This TCR was sampled from an adult who was a healthcare worker with PCR-confirmed SARS-CoV-2 infection or an uninfected control (not recorded which). V and J are TRBV4-2 and TRBJ2-3; no firm D call. Specimen: whole blood. The CDR3 DNA follows: TGTGCCAGCAGCCAAGATATGCCTTCGACGGATACGCAGTATTTT. It is translated as CASSQDMPSTDTQYF.